Below are 7 T cell receptor beta chains sequenced from a single sample in a study of T cells in Graves' hyperthyroidism and ophthalmopathy. The source material, RNA transcripts, was used to amplify TCR beta CDR3 regions. Carried out on the TCR CDR3, a first-round RT-PCR used the HTBI primer set. Via MiXCR, TCRdb re-called the multiplex PCR reads, giving one row per CDR3 protein. Here the sample spans 350,000 to 400,000 distinct CDR3 sequences, about 19% being singletons. The sequenced sample consisted of blood. The receptor set was obtained from a woman aged 18-29 years with Graves' hyperthyroidism.

At least ten counts were recorded for this clonotype. The V call is TRBV20-1, the J call TRBJ1-5, with D maybe TRBD1 (6 bases). Germline CDR1 DFQATT, CDR2 SNEGSKA (reference sequence). V was cut by 2 bases and J by 6 bases, with 17 bases left in between. CDR3 size: 15 residues. This CDR3 reads CSARYPGATGQPQHF. CDR3 coding DNA: TGCAGTGCTAGATATCCGGGGGCGACAGGTCAGCCCCAGCATTTT.

This clonotype was detected ten times or more. This chain joins TRBV27 and TRBJ1-5; possibly TRBD1 for D (6 bases). This CDR3 is 13 amino acids long. Looked up from germline, CDR1 is MNHEY and CDR2 is SMNVEV (reference sequence). V lost 11 bases and J 5 bases, leaving 16 bases between the germline ends. The CDR3 nucleotides read TGTGCCTCTAGCACAGGGACCTATCAGCCCCAGCATTTT. This encodes CASSTGTYQPQHF.

This clonotype was counted many times. This chain joins TRBV15 and TRBJ2-7; 11 bases match TRBD1. The germline gives CDR1 LNHNV, CDR2 YYDKDF (reference sequence). This CDR3 comprises 17 residues. V gave up 1 base and J gave up 9 bases; unmatched junction bases: 14. In DNA form, the CDR3 reads TGTGCCACCAGCAGAGGAAATGGCGGGACAGGGGGTTATTCGCAGTACTTC. Protein sequence: CATSRGNGGTGGYSQYF.

This clonotype has at least ten counts. The chain uses TRBV20-1 and TRBJ2-5; 7 nucleotides match TRBD2. Germline V gene lookup returns CDR1 DFQATT and CDR2 SNEGSKA (reference sequence). The CDR3 consists of 14 residues. V lost 3 bases and J lost 5; bases outside the gene matches: 9. CDR3 sequence: CSARISGDEETQYF. CDR3 nucleotide sequence: TGCAGTGCTAGGATAAGCGGGGATGAGGAGACCCAGTACTTC.

This clonotype was seen ten or more times. This chain uses TRBV20-1 with TRBJ2-5; TRBD2 agrees at 8 bases. The CDR3 is made up of 12 amino acids. The germline CDR1 and CDR2 sequences are DFQATT and SNEGSKA (reference sequence). J gave up 3 bases and V 8 bases, and 5 bases lay outside the gene matches. As DNA, the CDR3 is TGCAGTTCATACGGGGGGGAAGAGACCCAGTACTTC. This gives the protein CSSYGGEETQYF.

Ten or more counts support this clonotype. This chain connects TRBV20-1 to TRBJ1-1, with 8 bases identical to TRBD1. Per the germline V gene, CDR1 is DFQATT and CDR2 is SNEGSKA (reference sequence). J gave up 5 bases and V 5 bases, and 4 bases lay outside the gene matches. The CDR3 runs 12 residues. For the CDR3, the DNA is TGCAGTGCTTTCAGGGGGCAGACTGAAGCTTTCTTT. This translates into CSAFRGQTEAFF.

This clonotype appeared a few times. The rearrangement uses TRBV3-1 and TRBJ1-1, with 9 bases fitting TRBD1. Trimming cost V 4 bases and J 4 bases; bases outside gene matches: 13. The CDR3 covers 17 residues. The germline V gene has CDR1 LGHDT and CDR2 YNNKEL (reference sequence). As DNA, the CDR3 is TGTGCCAGCAGCCTCCCCGGGACAGGGATAGGGAGCACTGAAGCTTTCTTT. Translation gives CASSLPGTGIGSTEAFF.